The rows below give T cell receptor beta chains drawn from one sample of a study of T cell responses to AZD1222 COVID-19 vaccine. Clones were read by immunoSEQ multiplex PCR, and TCRdb kept only the in-frame ones, dropping some. The repertoire holds roughly 130,000 clones, approximately 83% seen once, with under 2% in the top ten. This material consisted of peripheral blood, taken on day 0 of AZD1222 vaccination. These receptors came from an adult in good health. Both conserved end residues are part of each CDR3. Fields, in order: V gene, J gene, D gene, clone size, CDR3 protein, CDR3 DNA. D genes are given only for firm matches. Rows may omit the clone size; those that give it use once, few, many or a size class.

v_gene: TRBV6-5; j_gene: TRBJ2-2; d_gene: -; abundance: -; CDR3aa: CASSYDKPGELFF; CDR3nt: TGTGCCAGCAGTTACGATAAACCCGGGGAGCTGTTTTTT
v_gene: TRBV30; j_gene: TRBJ1-1; d_gene: TRBD1; abundance: -; CDR3aa: CAWTTGDTEAFF; CDR3nt: TGTGCCTGGACGACAGGGGACACTGAAGCTTTCTTT
v_gene: TRBV7-2; j_gene: TRBJ1-3; d_gene: -; abundance: -; CDR3aa: CASSLVGKGKGAGNTIYF; CDR3nt: TGTGCCAGCAGCTTAGTCGGAAAAGGAAAAGGAGCGGGAAACACCATATATTTT
v_gene: TRBV28; j_gene: TRBJ1-1; d_gene: -; abundance: -; CDR3aa: CASRYTGKNTEAFF; CDR3nt: TGTGCCAGCAGGTATACAGGGAAGAACACTGAAGCTTTCTTT
v_gene: TRBV23-1; j_gene: TRBJ2-5; d_gene: TRBD1; abundance: -; CDR3aa: CASSPGQGPGETQYF; CDR3nt: TGCGCCAGCAGCCCCGGACAGGGTCCAGGGGAGACCCAGTACTTC
v_gene: TRBV6-5; j_gene: TRBJ1-1; d_gene: -; abundance: -; CDR3aa: CASSDTGGRVAFF; CDR3nt: TGTGCCAGCAGCGATACGGGAGGGCGCGTAGCTTTCTTT
v_gene: TRBV6-2/TRBV6-3; j_gene: TRBJ2-5; d_gene: -; abundance: -; CDR3aa: CASSLAGTSLETQYF; CDR3nt: TGTGCCAGCAGCCTAGCCGGGACGAGTCTGGAGACCCAGTACTTC
v_gene: TRBV7-2; j_gene: TRBJ1-2; d_gene: -; abundance: -; CDR3aa: CASSFGGYYYGYTF; CDR3nt: TGTGCCAGCAGCTTCGGTGGTTATTACTATGGCTACACCTTC
v_gene: TRBV2; j_gene: TRBJ1-1; d_gene: -; abundance: -; CDR3aa: CASSEEGNTEAFF; CDR3nt: TGTGCCAGCAGTGAAGAGGGGAACACTGAAGCTTTCTTT
v_gene: TRBV10-1; j_gene: TRBJ1-1; d_gene: -; abundance: -; CDR3aa: CASRKDSQSEAFF; CDR3nt: TGCGCCAGCAGAAAAGACTCCCAGAGTGAAGCTTTCTTT
v_gene: TRBV24-1; j_gene: TRBJ1-2; d_gene: -; abundance: -; CDR3aa: CATSEGAGYGYTF; CDR3nt: TGTGCCACCAGTGAAGGGGCAGGGTATGGCTACACCTTC
v_gene: TRBV7-6; j_gene: TRBJ2-1; d_gene: TRBD2; abundance: -; CDR3aa: CASSLAGAIYNEQFF; CDR3nt: TGTGCCAGCAGCCTAGCGGGAGCTATTTACAATGAGCAGTTCTTC
v_gene: TRBV7-9; j_gene: TRBJ1-6; d_gene: TRBD1; abundance: -; CDR3aa: CASSRRRGQGNNSPLHF; CDR3nt: TGTGCCAGCAGCAGACGCCGGGGACAGGGTAATAATTCACCCCTCCACTTT
v_gene: TRBV30; j_gene: TRBJ2-2; d_gene: -; abundance: -; CDR3aa: CAWSFGVLRTGELFF; CDR3nt: TGTGCCTGGAGTTTTGGAGTGTTGCGGACCGGGGAGCTGTTTTTT
v_gene: TRBV7-8; j_gene: TRBJ2-7; d_gene: -; abundance: -; CDR3aa: CASSRASSEQYF; CDR3nt: TGTGCCAGCAGCCGAGCCTCCAGCGAGCAGTACTTC
v_gene: TRBV7-3; j_gene: TRBJ2-7; d_gene: TRBD1; abundance: few; CDR3aa: CASSPTSGQGGEQYF; CDR3nt: TGTGCCAGCAGCCCCACCTCGGGACAGGGGGGCGAGCAGTACTTC
v_gene: TRBV29-1; j_gene: TRBJ1-3; d_gene: -; abundance: -; CDR3aa: CSVEDSRSGNTIYF; CDR3nt: TGCAGCGTTGAAGATAGTCGCTCTGGAAACACCATATATTTT
v_gene: TRBV7-2; j_gene: TRBJ1-4; d_gene: TRBD1; abundance: -; CDR3aa: CASSSDRGGEKLFF; CDR3nt: TGTGCCAGCAGCTCCGACAGGGGAGGTGAAAAACTGTTTTTT
v_gene: TRBV27; j_gene: TRBJ2-1; d_gene: -; abundance: -; CDR3aa: CASRKQLWDNEQFF; CDR3nt: TGTGCCAGCAGGAAACAACTTTGGGACAATGAGCAGTTCTTC
v_gene: TRBV27; j_gene: TRBJ2-5; d_gene: TRBD2; abundance: -; CDR3aa: CASSLPLAGGPQETQYF; CDR3nt: TGTGCCAGCTCACTGCCTCTAGCGGGAGGGCCGCAAGAGACCCAGTACTTC
v_gene: TRBV5-5; j_gene: TRBJ2-5; d_gene: -; abundance: -; CDR3aa: CASSLSLARGETQYF; CDR3nt: TGTGCCAGCAGCTTGTCGCTAGCGAGAGGTGAGACCCAGTACTTC
v_gene: TRBV2; j_gene: TRBJ1-4; d_gene: -; abundance: once; CDR3aa: CASNTRGSNEKLFF; CDR3nt: TGTGCCAGTAATACGAGGGGGTCTAATGAAAAACTGTTTTTT
v_gene: TRBV24-1; j_gene: TRBJ1-4; d_gene: -; abundance: -; CDR3aa: CATSDTTADNEKLFF; CDR3nt: TGTGCCACCAGTGATACGACAGCCGATAATGAAAAACTGTTTTTT
v_gene: TRBV25-1; j_gene: TRBJ1-1; d_gene: -; abundance: once; CDR3aa: CASRGHATEAFF; CDR3nt: TGTGCCAGCAGAGGACACGCCACTGAAGCTTTCTTT
v_gene: TRBV10-2; j_gene: TRBJ2-2; d_gene: -; abundance: -; CDR3aa: CATFGRVENTGELFF; CDR3nt: TGCGCCACCTTCGGAAGGGTGGAGAACACCGGGGAGCTGTTTTTT
v_gene: TRBV2; j_gene: TRBJ1-2; d_gene: -; abundance: -; CDR3aa: CASSESQGYDYGYTF; CDR3nt: TGTGCCAGCAGTGAGAGTCAGGGGTATGACTATGGCTACACCTTC
v_gene: TRBV9; j_gene: TRBJ1-1; d_gene: TRBD1; abundance: -; CDR3aa: CASSGSQGARTEAFF; CDR3nt: TGTGCCAGCAGCGGCTCACAGGGGGCGCGAACTGAAGCTTTCTTT